This TCR beta chain was documented in a study of regulatory T cells in long-lasting Graves disease. Study-wide findings and caveats: Sharing of public clonotypes was greater in persistent patients (under 3,000) than in new patients (966).

In building TCR beta libraries, iRepertoire HTBI primers were used together with Arm-PCR of CDR3 regions. One entry per CDR3 protein, called by TCRdb with MiXCR from the multiplex PCR reads. In the table there are roughly 380,000 distinct CDR3 sequences, 15% to 17% of which are singletons. The sample's time point: newly diagnosed GD, antithyroid drugs for less than 3 months. Extracted RNA from PBMCs served as the source of the TCR library. In its sample, this clonotype was seen many times. Its target is not known. Germline and junction disagree at one end, which may indicate a read error. This clonotype was obtained from a female donor with Graves disease. Specimen: peripheral blood mononuclear cells (PBMCs), collected at new diagnosis, from a patient treated with antithyroid drugs.

DNA of the CDR3: TGTGCCAGCAGCTTAGTTTTTGAGAATGAGCTGTTCTTC. It codes for CASSLVFENELFF. The chain employs TRBV7-9 and TRBJ2-1; D is unresolved. This CDR3 comprises 13 residues. Germline CDR1 and CDR2: SEHNR and FQNEAQ (reference sequence).